The sequence of this TCR beta chain was determined in a study of metastatic and nonmetastatic thyroid tumors. As for the study in general: Malignant and benign thyroid patients had repertoires compared in peripheral blood and tumor or nodule tissue. General study findings and limits: Reports indicated that malignant thyroid tumors showed significantly higher TCR beta diversity than benign nodules did, in blood and tumor.

Comments on this clone: Antigen specificity is unknown.

TCRdb ran MiXCR on the PCR reads. The repertoire includes about 93,000 clones, over 9.5% of them detected once, and about 11% sits in the top ten. The CDR3 length is 14 residues. Trimming took 10 bases from V and 3 from J; bases not matched to a gene: 7. The V gene's germline CDR1 is MDHEN and CDR2 SYDVKM. No patient had received any treatment before thyroid surgery. The source of this sequence is a female donor with papillary thyroid cancer or a benign thyroid nodule (not recorded which). Some clones in this sample may be carry-over from other donors' samples. Sequencing input: blood. The V call is TRBV28, the J call TRBJ2-7; TRBD2 aligns across 12 bases. The CDR3 bases are TGTGCCACACAAACTAGCGGGAGGCTCTACGAGCAGTACTTC. Its translation: CATQTSGRLYEQYF.